This T cell receptor (beta chain) was obtained from a study of blood T cell repertoires in COVID-19 (TCRdb year 2020). For the wider study: The collaborator samples originated in the United States, Italy and Spain and spanned the acute and convalescent phases of COVID-19. The prospective study material was composed of cDNA or gDNA derived from T cells, B-cell-depleted T cells, or PBMCs. The dataset comprised deeply sampled blood TCRbeta repertoires from subjects exposed to, actively infected with, or recovered from COVID-19. The repertoires were made available in a free public database intended to serve as a resource for research on the immune response to SARS-CoV-2. The samples were drawn from two sources: the first 160 participants of the ongoing ImmuneRACE study, and fewer than 1,500 subjects contributed by 6 global collaborators. Nearly every sample came with metadata listing a de-identified subject ID, COVID-19 status, age in years and sex. Where available, HLA class I and class II types were taken from metadata supplied by the sample provider and were not determined by assay-based typing.

The CDR3 goes from the cysteine to the phenylalanine over 15 residues. Only the CDR3 region is kept as DNA, spanning 45 bases read in frame from base 1. V loses 2 bases of germline sequence and J loses 4 bases, and the interval between the two ends is 11 bases. CDR1 and CDR2 were assigned from the germline V gene as SGHTA and FQGNSA. Participants in the prospective study were enrolled through a virtual design, were aged about 18 to 100 years, and lived in about two dozen United States geographic areas. To assign participants to cohorts, the prospective study relied on clinical history that participants themselves reported in a screening survey and a study questionnaire. Mobile phlebotomists in the prospective study collected whole blood, serum and a nasopharyngeal or oropharyngeal swab from every participant. Additional blood draws and questionnaires over an approximately 2-month period could optionally be provided by prospective study participants. Before DNA extraction, blood samples from the prospective study were shipped at room temperature or frozen.

General findings and caveats noted by the study authors: How much clinical and demographic metadata was included differed by source and by participant, and the metadata was provided uncurated.

TCRbeta CDR3 regions were amplified from genomic DNA using the immunoSEQ Assay, a bias-controlled multiplex PCR. The study's processing was this. The number of nucleated cells in each sample was estimated from the amplification of reference gene primers within the assay. To quantify the absolute abundance of each unique TCRbeta CDR3 rearrangement, sequence reads were collapsed and filtered. For each sample, productive Simpson clonality was calculated as the square root of Simpson's diversity index over productive rearrangements. Entries here come from immuneACCESS through TCRdb and include only in-frame sequences with V and J called. Some clones fail to appear in such tables; in the studies checked, an unresolved V gene covers under half of the shortfall, and the cause of the remainder is unknown. That table furnishes V, J and clone size, whereas the DNA furnished D and trimming. The sample table lists under 250,000 clones, approximately 89% of them with a count of one. 4% of the sample rests with the top ten.

Only a few counts were recorded for this clone. Its target antigen remains unknown. Base-call qualities are not available, and no considerably larger clone is one nucleotide away. The sample consisted of PBMCs or T cells enriched from blood (not recorded which). The sequence is built from TRBV7-2 and TRBJ2-2; the D gene is possibly TRBD1, with 6 bases matching. This sequence originates from a woman younger than 45 with acute COVID-19. The nucleotides read TGTGCCAGCAGCTTAACCCCACAGGGCACCGGGGAGCTGTTTTTT. This gives the protein CASSLTPQGTGELFF.